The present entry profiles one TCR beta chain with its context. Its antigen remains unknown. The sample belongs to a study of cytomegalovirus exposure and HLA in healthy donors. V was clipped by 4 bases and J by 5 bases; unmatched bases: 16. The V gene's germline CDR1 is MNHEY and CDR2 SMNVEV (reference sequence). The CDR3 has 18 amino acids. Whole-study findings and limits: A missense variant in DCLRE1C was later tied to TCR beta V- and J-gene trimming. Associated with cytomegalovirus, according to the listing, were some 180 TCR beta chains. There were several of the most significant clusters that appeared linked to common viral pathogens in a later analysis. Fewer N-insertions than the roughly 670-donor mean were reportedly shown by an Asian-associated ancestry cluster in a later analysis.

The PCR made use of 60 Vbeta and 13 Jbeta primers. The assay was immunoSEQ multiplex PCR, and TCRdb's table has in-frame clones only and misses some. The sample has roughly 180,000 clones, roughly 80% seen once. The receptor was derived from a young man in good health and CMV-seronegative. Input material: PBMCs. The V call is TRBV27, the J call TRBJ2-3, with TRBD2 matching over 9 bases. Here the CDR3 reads CASSSQTVAGAAGDTQYF. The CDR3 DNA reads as TGTGCCAGCAGTTCCCAGACCGTAGCGGGGGCCGCGGGAGATACGCAGTATTTT.